The sequence of this T cell receptor beta chain was determined in a study of T cells in Graves' hyperthyroidism and ophthalmopathy. Study-wide results and caveats: Blood also held most thyroid clonotypes expanded beyond 0.001.

Trimming removed 7 bases from V and 5 bases from J, with 15 bases in between. This CDR3 region has 13 residues. Amplified TCR beta CDR3 regions derived from RNA transcripts. An initial round of RT-PCR targeting the TCR CDR3 relied on the HTBI primer set. TCRdb re-called the multiplex PCR reads with MiXCR, one entry per CDR3 protein. Of fewer than 300,000 distinct CDR3 sequences listed, 13% to 15% are singletons. Patients having uncontrolled infection, another autoimmune disease, pregnancy or lactation were not included. Thyroid ultrasound, orbital computed tomography, clinical symptoms, and serum thyroxine and TRAb underpinned diagnoses. This clonotype has a count of ten or more. Antigen unknown.

This TCR was recovered from a woman in her 50s with Graves' hyperthyroidism that later progressed to Graves' ophthalmopathy. Sequencing was done on a sample of blood. The rearrangement uses TRBV12-3 or TRBV12-4 and TRBJ2-7; TRBD2 is a possible D gene (5 bases). CDR3 DNA: TGTGCCAGCACCGCGATCGGGGTCCACGAGCAGTACTTC. Translating gives CASTAIGVHEQYF.